The 3 T cell receptor beta chains below all came from one sample that was sequenced in a study of T cell responses to AZD1222 COVID-19 vaccine. Assay used: immunoSEQ multiplex PCR; TCRdb lists only in-frame clones, some missing. The sample carries 80,000 to 100,000 clones, roughly 85% recorded once. The input for sequencing was peripheral blood, taken 28 days after the second AZD1222 dose. Receptors originate from an adult who received the AZD1222 COVID-19 vaccine.

This clone was counted a single time. The chain employs TRBV5-4 and TRBJ2-4; D remains unclear. Germline V lookup: CDR1 SGHNT, CDR2 YYREEE (reference sequence). This CDR3 has 14 amino acids. Trimming took off 10 bases at V and 1 base at J, with 15 bases between the two ends. Here the CDR3 reads CAGSDVGAKNIQYF. The CDR3 DNA follows: TGTGCCGGCTCAGATGTGGGGGCCAAAAACATTCAGTACTTC.

The rearrangement joins TRBV28 to TRBJ1-3, with D hard to call. This CDR3 region has 14 residues. Germline V gene lookup returns CDR1 MDHEN and CDR2 SYDVKM. Trimming pared 8 bases from V and 0 bases from J, leaving 11 bases between. The CDR3 reads CASSPYISGNTIYF. CDR3 in DNA: TGTGCCAGCTCTCCCTACATCTCTGGAAACACCATATATTTT.

The V call is TRBV7-6, the J call TRBJ2-2; D is unresolved. The germline V gene encodes CDR1 SGHVS and CDR2 FNYEAQ. Trimming cost V 0 bases and J 6 bases, with 11 bases left between them. This CDR3 is 15 amino acids long. The CDR3 spells CASSLAKQWAGELFF. CDR3 nucleotides: TGTGCCAGCAGCTTAGCGAAACAGTGGGCCGGGGAGCTGTTTTTT.